This passage covers 11 T cell receptor beta chains from one sample sequenced in a study of blood T cell repertoires in COVID-19 (TCRdb year 2020). Library construction relied on the immunoSEQ multiplex PCR assay. The table was pulled from immuneACCESS by TCRdb, which kept in-frame rearrangements only. Such tables lose some clones; where checked, under half of the loss comes from unresolved V genes, and the rest has no known cause. This sample is represented by roughly 410,000 clones; approximately 88% of them were singletons. Of the sample, more than 1% falls within the top ten clones. Sequenced input: peripheral blood. The receptors were gathered from a man aged 35 to 55 with acute or convalescent COVID-19.

This clone occurred once. Relative to the germline gene, one junction end is altered; a read error may explain this. This chain joins TRBV28 and TRBJ2-5, with 13 bases that match TRBD2. The CDR3 runs 14 residues. Germline values: CDR1 MDHEN, CDR2 SYDVKM. CDR3 residues: CASSIRLAGGLTHF. In nucleotides, the CDR3 is TGTGCCAGCAGTATACGACTAGCGGGAGGCCTTACCCACTTC.

The rearrangement uses TRBV5-4 and TRBJ2-1; 7 nucleotides align to TRBD2. Germline V lookup: CDR1 SGHNT, CDR2 YYREEE (reference sequence). The CDR3 consists of 15 residues. With V trimmed by 1 base and J by 8 bases, 9 bases remained unmatched. This CDR3 reads CASSLSAGVTHEQFF. CDR3 in DNA: TGTGCCAGCAGCTTGTCGGCGGGAGTCACGCATGAGCAGTTCTTC.

This clone was observed a handful of times. V and J are TRBV27 and TRBJ2-7; 7 nucleotides agree with TRBD1. Germline V lookup: CDR1 MNHEY, CDR2 SMNVEV (reference sequence). This CDR3 comprises 13 residues. V lost 10 bases to trimming and J lost 2 bases; unmatched junction nucleotides: 8. The CDR3 is CATATGITYEQYF. The CDR3 DNA is TGTGCCACCGCGACAGGGATAACCTACGAGCAGTACTTC.

The J gene is TRBJ2-3, the V gene TRBV10-2, with D uncertain. CDR3 length equals 11 residues. Germline assignment: CDR1 WSHSY and CDR2 SAAADI. Trimming shortened V by 3 bases and J by 8 bases, and 6 bases separated the two germline ends. CDR3 protein: CASSEGGTQYF. In DNA form, the CDR3 reads TGCGCCAGCAGTGAAGGCGGTACGCAGTATTTT.

V is TRBV2 and J is TRBJ2-5, with a weak D call TRBD1 (6 bases). Looked up from germline, CDR1 is SNHLY and CDR2 is FYNNEI. The V gene lost 4 bases and the J gene lost 5 bases, with 8 bases spanning the gap. The CDR3 spans 12 residues. The CDR3 sequence: CASSARGETQYF. CDR3 sequence (DNA): TGTGCCAGCAGTGCTAGGGGGGAGACCCAGTACTTC.

This CDR3 is CASSLGTEIYGYTF. The DNA of the CDR3 is TGTGCCAGCAGCCTTGGGACAGAAATATATGGCTACACCTTC. The gene calls are TRBV3-1 (or the pseudogene TRBV3-2) and TRBJ1-2; 7 nucleotides align to TRBD1. CDR3 length: 14 residues. From germline, CDR1 is LGHDT and CDR2 YNNKEL (reference sequence). Trimming removed 4 bases from V and 5 bases from J; junction bases left unmatched: 7.

In DNA, the CDR3 is TGTGCCAGCAGTTTAGACTTTGGGGGCGGCTACACCTTC. Protein: CASSLDFGGGYTF. This chain joins TRBV12-3 or TRBV12-4 and TRBJ1-2, with a weak D call TRBD1 (6 bases). CDR3 size: 13 residues. V lost 1 base and J 8 bases, leaving 11 bases between the germline ends.

This clone came up once. The rearrangement joins TRBV5-1 to TRBJ2-3, with 9 bases that match TRBD1. The CDR3 is 14 residues long. From germline, CDR1 is SGHRS and CDR2 YFSETQ. Unmatched junction bases numbered 3, after V lost 6 bases and J lost 1 base. DNA of the CDR3: TGCGCCAGCAACCGGGACAGGGGCACAGATACGCAGTATTTT. As protein: CASNRDRGTDTQYF.

V gene TRBV19 combines with J gene TRBJ1-3; tentative D call: TRBD1 (5 bases). This CDR3 is 14 amino acids long. V was shortened by 2 bases and J by 2 bases, with 7 bases between the two germline ends. Germline loops: CDR1 LNHDA, CDR2 SQIVND (reference sequence). The CDR3, as DNA: TGTGCCAGTAGTATAACGGGGGCTGGAAACACCATATATTTT. Translation gives CASSITGAGNTIYF.

V is TRBV7-2 and J is TRBJ2-1, with D unresolved. The CDR3 is 12 amino acids. With 6 bases removed from V and 2 bases from J, the gap between germline ends came to 5 bases. The germline gives CDR1 SGHTA, CDR2 FQGNSA. CDR3 sequence (DNA): TGTGCCAGCAGACTCCCCTACAATGAGCAGTTCTTC. This sequence encodes CASRLPYNEQFF.

The chain combines TRBV6-6 with TRBJ1-5; 10 bases fit TRBD1. The germline CDR1 and CDR2 sequences are MNHNY and SVGAGI (reference sequence). CDR3 size: 20 residues. Trimming removed 6 bases from V and 0 bases from J; junction bases left unmatched: 17. The CDR3 protein is CASSPPRNRDRGDSNQPQHF. DNA for the CDR3: TGTGCCAGCAGCCCGCCTCGGAACCGGGACAGGGGAGATAGCAATCAGCCCCAGCATTTT.